Following are 16 T cell receptor beta chains from one sample sequenced in a study of shared clonotypes between healthy human individuals. The data were produced by immunoSEQ multiplex PCR, yet TCRdb's version contains in-frame clones alone and is incomplete. The data contain about 710,000 clones, around 73% of them seen just once; the ten biggest clones take up more than 1.5%. The specimen sequenced was memory CD4+ T cells sorted from blood. Subset indicated: CD45RA-negative fraction. These receptors all stem from a woman aged 25 to 39 in good health.

The V call is TRBV28, the J call TRBJ2-3; 10 bases fit TRBD2. There are 15 residues in the CDR3. Trimming removed 2 bases from V and 7 bases from J; junction bases left unmatched: 6. The germline gives CDR1 MDHEN, CDR2 SYDVKM. The CDR3 DNA follows: TGTGCCAGCAGTTTAGGCTCTAGCGGGGGCAATACGCAGTATTTT. It encodes CASSLGSSGGNTQYF.

V usage is TRBV30 and J usage is TRBJ1-1; no firm D call. Germline CDR1 reads GTSNPN; CDR2 reads SVGIG (reference sequence). CDR3 length equals 14 residues. The V end lost 0 bases, the J end lost 4 bases, and 12 bases lay between the germline ends. Written as DNA, the CDR3 is TGTGCCTGGAGTGTATATCGGGGTACCACTGAAGCTTTCTTT. Its protein product is CAWSVYRGTTEAFF.

This clone was observed a single time. CDR3 protein: CASAREGRASNQPQHF. DNA of the CDR3: TGCGCCAGTGCCAGGGAGGGCCGGGCAAGCAATCAGCCCCAGCATTTT. The chain uses TRBV5-1 and TRBJ1-5, with D perhaps matching TRBD1 (5 bases). The germline V gene encodes CDR1 SGHRS and CDR2 YFSETQ. The V end lost 8 bases, the J end lost 1 base, and 19 bases lay between the germline ends. CDR3 length equals 16 residues. Full variable domain (outside the CDR3, taken from reference TRBV5-1 and TRBJ1-5): KAGVTQTPRYLIKTRGQQVTLSCSPISGHRSVSWYQQTPGQGLQFLFEYFSETQRNKGNFPGRFSGRQFSNSRSEMNVSTLELGDSALYLCASAREGRASNQPQHFGDGTRLSIL.

V is TRBV5-1 and J is TRBJ2-3; D gene unclear. Germline CDR1 and CDR2: SGHRS and YFSETQ. CDR3 size: 14 residues. Trimming pared 0 bases from V and 2 bases from J, leaving 7 bases between. CDR3 in amino acids: CASSLEQNTDTQYF. The DNA of the CDR3 is TGCGCCAGCAGCTTGGAGCAGAACACAGATACGCAGTATTTT.

Comment on this clone: The same CDR3 arises from other DNA sequences in this sample as well. The rearrangement links TRBV28 to TRBJ1-4, with TRBD1 matching over 7 bases. CDR1 is MDHEN and CDR2 is SYDVKM in the germline V gene. This CDR3 contains 14 residues. V shed 5 bases and J 5 bases; nucleotides not matched to a gene: 5. CDR3 amino acids: CASSGDRPNEKLFF. Written as DNA, the CDR3 is TGTGCCAGCAGTGGGGACAGACCGAATGAAAAACTGTTTTTT.

The chain joins TRBV5-6 to TRBJ2-7; 7 nucleotides agree with TRBD1. This CDR3 spans 15 amino acids. CDR1 is SGHDT and CDR2 is YYEEEE in the germline V gene. V shed 2 bases, J shed 2 bases, and the junction held 7 bases outside the gene matches. Here the CDR3 DNA reads TGTGCCAGCAGCTTACTGACCGGGACAGCCTACGAGCAGTACTTC. Translated, it gives CASSLLTGTAYEQYF.

This chain connects TRBV7-9 to TRBJ2-7; 9 nucleotides agree with TRBD2. Germline CDR1 is SEHNR and CDR2 is FQNEAQ (reference sequence). This CDR3 region has 15 residues. J lost 2 bases, V lost 2 bases, and 4 bases had no gene match. The CDR3 loop is CASSLQASGTYEQYF. In nucleotides, the CDR3 is TGTGCCAGCAGCTTACAGGCTAGCGGGACCTACGAGCAGTACTTC.

This chain joins TRBV2 and TRBJ1-3; no reliable D call. V lost 8 bases and J 0 bases, leaving 8 bases between the germline ends. The CDR3 loop spans 13 amino acids. Germline-derived CDR1 and CDR2 are SNHLY and FYNNEI. The CDR3 sequence is CASHQYSGNTIYF. Written as DNA, the CDR3 is TGTGCCAGCCATCAATACTCTGGAAACACCATATATTTT.

This clone is a singleton in its sample. The gene calls are TRBV5-1 and TRBJ2-7; D may correspond to TRBD1 or TRBD2 (5 bases each). The ends were cut back, 0 bases at V and 4 bases at J, with 14 bases in the middle. Looked up from germline, CDR1 is SGHRS and CDR2 is YFSETQ. There are 15 residues in the CDR3. The CDR3 here is CASSLDGTDPYEQYF. CDR3 in DNA: TGCGCCAGCAGCTTGGATGGGACGGATCCATACGAGCAGTACTTC.

The chain is built from TRBV6-8 and TRBJ2-7; 10 nucleotides align to TRBD2. V dropped 6 bases and J dropped 3; count of bases not matched to a gene: 8. Germline CDR1 reads MNHGY; CDR2 reads SAAAGT. This CDR3 is 15 amino acids long. The CDR3 coding sequence is TGTGCCAGCAGGCCTTCTAGCGGGAGAGTCTACGAGCAGTACTTC. Its protein product is CASRPSSGRVYEQYF.

V gene TRBV29-1 combines with J gene TRBJ2-1, with unresolved D. CDR1 is SQVTM, CDR2 ANQGSEA, per germline. V was clipped by 6 bases and J by 0 bases, with 12 bases between them. The CDR3 consists of 14 residues. CDR3: CSVPALLSYNEQFF. The CDR3 DNA reads TGCAGCGTCCCTGCGCTACTCTCCTACAATGAGCAGTTCTTC.

V usage is TRBV4-2 and J usage is TRBJ2-1, with 7 bases that match TRBD2. From germline, CDR1 is LGHNA and CDR2 YNFKEQ. The CDR3 is 16 amino acids. Trimming at V came to 0 bases and at J to 9 bases, leaving 11 bases not matched to a gene. The CDR3 nucleotides read TGTGCCAGCAGCCAAGATTTGGGCGGGAGCGGGGTTGAGCAGTTCTTC. This encodes CASSQDLGGSGVEQFF.

A remark on this clone: One base away lies a much larger clone, so this may be a sequencing read error. This chain links TRBV6-1 with TRBJ2-1; no clear D. Germline assignment: CDR1 MNHNS and CDR2 SASEGT. This CDR3 comprises 16 residues. CDR3 loop: CASSEGKLLSCNEQFF. The CDR3 DNA reads as TGTGCCAGCAGTGAAGGAAAGCTTCTCTCCTGCAATGAGCAGTTCTTC.

The chain couples TRBV4-2 to TRBJ2-7; the match to TRBD2 covers 7 bases. Trimming took 0 bases from V and 9 from J; bases not matched to a gene: 14. Germline V CDR1 and CDR2: LGHNA, YNFKEQ. The CDR3 extends over 16 amino acids. The CDR3 bases are TGTGCCAGCAGCCAAGATGGGGGAGGGTGGGTATCAGGGCAGTACTTC. Translating gives CASSQDGGGWVSGQYF.

This clone has just a few counts. The rearrangement uses TRBV30 and TRBJ1-2; D remains ambiguous. This CDR3 region has 12 residues. Per the germline V gene, CDR1 is GTSNPN and CDR2 is SVGIG (reference sequence). Trimming pared 0 bases from V and 5 bases from J, leaving 7 bases between. CDR3 sequence (DNA): TGTGCCTGGAGTGTAGAGGGTTATGGCTACACCTTC. Translating it yields CAWSVEGYGYTF.

This chain connects TRBV6-1 to TRBJ2-2; D is ambiguous. CDR1 is MNHNS, CDR2 SASEGT, per germline. The ends were cut back, 7 bases at V and 0 bases at J, with 12 bases in the middle. The CDR3 spans 15 residues. The CDR3, as DNA: TGTGCCAGCAACGGCCGGACGACGAACACCGGGGAGCTGTTTTTT. Amino acid sequence: CASNGRTTNTGELFF.